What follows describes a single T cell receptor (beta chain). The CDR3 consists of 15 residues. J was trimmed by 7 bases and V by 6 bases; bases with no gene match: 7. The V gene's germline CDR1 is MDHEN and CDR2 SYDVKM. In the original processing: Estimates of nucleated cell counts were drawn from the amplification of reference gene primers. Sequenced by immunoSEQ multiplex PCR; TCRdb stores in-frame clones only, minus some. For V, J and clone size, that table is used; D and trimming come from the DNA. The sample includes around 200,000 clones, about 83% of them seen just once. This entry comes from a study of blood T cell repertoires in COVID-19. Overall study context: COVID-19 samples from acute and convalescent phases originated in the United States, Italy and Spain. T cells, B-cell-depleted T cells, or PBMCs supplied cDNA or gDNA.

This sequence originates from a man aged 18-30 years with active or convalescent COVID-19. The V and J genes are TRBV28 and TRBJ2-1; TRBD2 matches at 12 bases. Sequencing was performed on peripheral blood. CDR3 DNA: TGTGCCAGCAGGTCTCTAGCGGGGGGGAGAAATGAGCAGTTCTTC. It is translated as CASRSLAGGRNEQFF. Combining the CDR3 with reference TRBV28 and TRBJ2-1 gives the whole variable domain DVKVTQSSRYLVKRTGEKVFLECVQDMDHENMFWYRQDPGLGLRLIYFSYDVKMKEKGDIPEGYSVSREKKERFSLILESASTNQTSMYLCASRSLAGGRNEQFFGPGTRLTVL.